This T cell receptor beta chain was identified during a study of beta chain features in type 1 diabetes. V lost 5 bases and J lost 3, with 11 bases in between. Germline values: CDR1 GTSNPN, CDR2 SVGIG (reference sequence). CDR3 size: 12 residues. Each of the sorted populations had a purity greater than 95%. Concerning this clone itself: The antigen is undetermined. This sample includes further DNA sequences coding for the same CDR3.

Every isolated RNA sample was fully reverse transcribed, so sequencing captured expressed TCRB transcripts. The data were produced by immunoSEQ multiplex PCR, yet TCRdb's version contains in-frame clones alone and is incomplete. The data hold 50,000 to 55,000 clones, with 55% to 75% observed a single time. Study-wide results and limits: Moderate but significant shortening of TCRB CDR3s was recorded in all four CD4+ subsets from Type 1 diabetes patients.

This chain uses TRBV30 with TRBJ2-7; D perhaps matches TRBD2 (6 bases). Sequences were obtained from stem cell memory CD4+ T cells from blood. This TCR was recovered from a woman in her 30s with type 1 diabetes. CDR3 in DNA: TGTGCCTGGTCGGTCGGGGGCTACGAGCAGTACTTC. Its translation is CAWSVGGYEQYF.